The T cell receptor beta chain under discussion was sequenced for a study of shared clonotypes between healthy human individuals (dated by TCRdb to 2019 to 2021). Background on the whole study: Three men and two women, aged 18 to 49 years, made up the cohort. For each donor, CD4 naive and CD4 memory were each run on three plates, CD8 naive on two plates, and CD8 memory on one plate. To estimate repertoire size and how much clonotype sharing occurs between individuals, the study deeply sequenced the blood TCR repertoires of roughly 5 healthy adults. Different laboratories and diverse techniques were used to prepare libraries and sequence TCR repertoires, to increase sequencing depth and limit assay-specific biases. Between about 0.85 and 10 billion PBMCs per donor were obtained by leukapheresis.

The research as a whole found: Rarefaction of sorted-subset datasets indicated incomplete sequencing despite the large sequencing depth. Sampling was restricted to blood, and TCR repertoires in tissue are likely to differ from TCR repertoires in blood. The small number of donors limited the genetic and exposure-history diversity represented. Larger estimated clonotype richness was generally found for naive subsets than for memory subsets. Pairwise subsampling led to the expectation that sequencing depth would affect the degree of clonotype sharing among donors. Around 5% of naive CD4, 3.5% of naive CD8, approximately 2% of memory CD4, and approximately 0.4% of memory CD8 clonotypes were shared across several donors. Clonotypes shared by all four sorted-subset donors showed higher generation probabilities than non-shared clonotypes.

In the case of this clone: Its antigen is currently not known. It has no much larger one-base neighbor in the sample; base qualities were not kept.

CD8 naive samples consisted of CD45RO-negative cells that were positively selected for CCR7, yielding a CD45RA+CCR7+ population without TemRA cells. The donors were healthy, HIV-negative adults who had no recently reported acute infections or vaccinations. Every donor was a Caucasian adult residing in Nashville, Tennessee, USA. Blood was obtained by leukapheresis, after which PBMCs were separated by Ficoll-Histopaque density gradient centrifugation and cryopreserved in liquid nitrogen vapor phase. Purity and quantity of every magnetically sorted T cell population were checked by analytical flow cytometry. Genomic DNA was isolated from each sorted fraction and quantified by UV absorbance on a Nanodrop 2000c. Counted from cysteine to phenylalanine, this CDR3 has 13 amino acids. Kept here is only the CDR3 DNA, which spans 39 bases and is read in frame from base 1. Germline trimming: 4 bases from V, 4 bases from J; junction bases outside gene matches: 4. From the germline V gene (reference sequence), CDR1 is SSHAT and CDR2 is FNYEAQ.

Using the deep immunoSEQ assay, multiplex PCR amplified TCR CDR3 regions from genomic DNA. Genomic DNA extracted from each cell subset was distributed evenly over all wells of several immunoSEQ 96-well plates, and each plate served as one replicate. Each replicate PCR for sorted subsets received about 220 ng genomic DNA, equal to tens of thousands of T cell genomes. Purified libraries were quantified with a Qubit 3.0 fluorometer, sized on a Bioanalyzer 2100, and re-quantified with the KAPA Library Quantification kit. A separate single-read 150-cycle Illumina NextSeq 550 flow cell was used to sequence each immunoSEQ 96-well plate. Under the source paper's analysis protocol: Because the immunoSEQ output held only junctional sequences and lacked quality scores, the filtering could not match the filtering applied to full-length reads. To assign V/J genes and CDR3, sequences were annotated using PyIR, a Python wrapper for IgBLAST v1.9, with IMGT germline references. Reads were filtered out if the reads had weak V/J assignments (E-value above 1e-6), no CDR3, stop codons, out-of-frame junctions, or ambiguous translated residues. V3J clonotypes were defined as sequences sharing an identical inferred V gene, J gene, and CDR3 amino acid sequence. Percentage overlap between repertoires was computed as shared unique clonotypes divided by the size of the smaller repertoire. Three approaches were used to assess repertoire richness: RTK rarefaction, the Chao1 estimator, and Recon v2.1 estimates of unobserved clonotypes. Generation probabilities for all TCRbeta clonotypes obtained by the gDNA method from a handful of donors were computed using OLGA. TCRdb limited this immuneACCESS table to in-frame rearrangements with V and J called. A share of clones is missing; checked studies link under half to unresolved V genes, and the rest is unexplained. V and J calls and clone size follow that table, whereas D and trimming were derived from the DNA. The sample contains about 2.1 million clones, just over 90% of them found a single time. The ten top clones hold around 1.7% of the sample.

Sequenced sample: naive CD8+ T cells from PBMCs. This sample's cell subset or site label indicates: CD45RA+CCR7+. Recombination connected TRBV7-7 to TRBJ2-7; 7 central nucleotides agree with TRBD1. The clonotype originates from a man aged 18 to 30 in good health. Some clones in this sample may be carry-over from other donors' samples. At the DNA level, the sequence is TGTGCCAGCAGCTGGCGACAGGGATACGAGCAGTACTTC. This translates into CASSWRQGYEQYF.